A selection of T cell receptor beta chains follows, all from one sample in a study of CD8+ T cells in alopecia areata. Here immunoSEQ multiplex PCR was the method, and the copy in TCRdb shows in-frame clones only, minus some. This sample has a few hundred thousand clones; 67% occur once, and the top ten carry 1% to 1.5%. Specimen: CD4+ T cells sorted from blood, collected at week 0. The receptors originated from a human donor with alopecia areata. Both conserved end residues are part of each CDR3. The order of the fields is clone size, V gene, J gene, D gene, CDR3 protein, CDR3 DNA. A D gene is named only where the DNA matches it firmly. Clone size is given for some rows only: seen once, a few or many times, or a class if the clone is expanded.

NA	TRBV4-2	TRBJ2-7	NA	CASSQDRVTEIDEQYF	TGTGCCAGCAGCCAAGATCGGGTCACAGAGATCGACGAGCAGTACTTC
few	TRBV2	TRBJ2-5	TRBD1	CASSPRDSQETQYF	TGTGCCAGCAGTCCACGGGACAGCCAAGAGACCCAGTACTTC
NA	TRBV9	TRBJ2-3	NA	CASSARGAGADTQYF	TGTGCCAGCAGCGCAAGAGGAGCAGGGGCAGATACGCAGTATTTT
once	TRBV7-9	TRBJ2-1	NA	CASSPKGWGSAEQFF	TGTGCCAGCAGCCCCAAGGGCTGGGGGTCCGCTGAGCAGTTCTTC
NA	TRBV10-3	TRBJ2-5	NA	CAISERGEETQYF	TGTGCCATCAGTGAGAGGGGAGAAGAGACCCAGTACTTC
NA	TRBV2	TRBJ2-2	TRBD1	CATDTGTGTGELFF	TGTGCCACAGATACGGGGACAGGCACCGGGGAGCTGTTTTTT
NA	TRBV30	TRBJ2-5	NA	CAWSPPTETQYF	TGTGCCTGGAGTCCCCCCACTGAGACCCAGTACTTC
once	TRBV27	TRBJ2-7	NA	CASRGTGSYEQYF	TGTGCCAGCAGAGGTACGGGCTCCTACGAGCAGTACTTC
NA	TRBV4-2	TRBJ1-4	TRBD1	CASSQEGQVEKLFF	TGTGCCAGCAGCCAAGAGGGACAGGTTGAAAAACTGTTTTTT
NA	TRBV29-1	TRBJ2-3	NA	CSVEDQDWTITDTQYF	TGCAGCGTTGAAGATCAGGATTGGACGATCACAGATACGCAGTATTTT
NA	TRBV7-6	TRBJ2-7	NA	CASSLAPLGSEQYF	TGTGCCAGCAGCTTAGCGCCCCTAGGCTCGGAGCAGTACTTC
NA	TRBV7-2	TRBJ1-5	NA	CASSLTTWQPQHF	TGTGCCAGCAGCTTAACGACATGGCAGCCCCAGCATTTT
once	TRBV2	TRBJ2-3	NA	CASKTDTQYF	TGTGCCAGCAAAACAGATACGCAGTATTTT